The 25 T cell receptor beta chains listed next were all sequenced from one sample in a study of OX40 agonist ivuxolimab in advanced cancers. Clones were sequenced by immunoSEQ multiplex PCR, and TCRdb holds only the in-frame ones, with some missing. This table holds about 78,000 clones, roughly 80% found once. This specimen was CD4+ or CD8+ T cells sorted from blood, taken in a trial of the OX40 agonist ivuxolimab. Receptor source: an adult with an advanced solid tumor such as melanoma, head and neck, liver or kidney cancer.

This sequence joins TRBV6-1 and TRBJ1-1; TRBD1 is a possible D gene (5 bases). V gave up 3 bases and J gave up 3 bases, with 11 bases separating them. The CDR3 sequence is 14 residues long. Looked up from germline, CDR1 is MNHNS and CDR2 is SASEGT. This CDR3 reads CASSDPGRYTEAFF. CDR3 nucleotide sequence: TGTGCCAGCAGTGACCCGGGGCGGTACACTGAAGCTTTCTTT.

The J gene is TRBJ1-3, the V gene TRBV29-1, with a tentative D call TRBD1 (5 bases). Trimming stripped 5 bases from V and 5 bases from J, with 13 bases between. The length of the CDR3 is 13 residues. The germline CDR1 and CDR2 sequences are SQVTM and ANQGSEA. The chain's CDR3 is CSVTWGRRNTIYF. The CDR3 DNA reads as TGCAGCGTTACCTGGGGGAGGAGAAACACCATATATTTT.

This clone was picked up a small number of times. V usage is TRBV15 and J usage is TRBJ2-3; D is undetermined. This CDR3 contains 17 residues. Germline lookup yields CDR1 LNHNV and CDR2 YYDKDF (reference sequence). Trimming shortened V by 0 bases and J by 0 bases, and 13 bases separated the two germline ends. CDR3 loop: CATSRDSPGTSTDTQYF. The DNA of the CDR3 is TGTGCCACCAGCAGAGATTCCCCCGGTACTAGCACAGATACGCAGTATTTT.

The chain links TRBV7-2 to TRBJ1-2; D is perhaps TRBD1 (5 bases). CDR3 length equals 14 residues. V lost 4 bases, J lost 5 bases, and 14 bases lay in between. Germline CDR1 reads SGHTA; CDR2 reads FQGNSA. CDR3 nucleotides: TGTGCCAGCAGCTCCCAGGGAGGTACTTATGGCTACACCTTC. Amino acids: CASSSQGGTYGYTF.

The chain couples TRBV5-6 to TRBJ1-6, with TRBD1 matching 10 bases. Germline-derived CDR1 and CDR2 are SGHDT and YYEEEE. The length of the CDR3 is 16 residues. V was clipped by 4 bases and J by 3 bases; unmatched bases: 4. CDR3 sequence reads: CASSTGDRGYNSPLHF. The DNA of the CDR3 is TGTGCCAGCAGCACCGGGGACAGGGGCTATAATTCACCCCTCCACTTT.

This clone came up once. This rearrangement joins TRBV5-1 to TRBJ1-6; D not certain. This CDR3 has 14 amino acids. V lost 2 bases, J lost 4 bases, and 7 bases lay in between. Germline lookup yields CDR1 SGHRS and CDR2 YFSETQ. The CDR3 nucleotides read TGCGCCAGCAGCTTTGCACAGTATAATTCACCCCTCCACTTT. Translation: CASSFAQYNSPLHF.

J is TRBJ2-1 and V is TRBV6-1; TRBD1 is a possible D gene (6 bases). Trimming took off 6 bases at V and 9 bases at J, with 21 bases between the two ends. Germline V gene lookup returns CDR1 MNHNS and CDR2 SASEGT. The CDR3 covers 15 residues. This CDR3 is CASRTRGLGQFEQFF. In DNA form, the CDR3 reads TGTGCCAGCAGGACCAGGGGCCTCGGGCAATTTGAGCAGTTCTTC.

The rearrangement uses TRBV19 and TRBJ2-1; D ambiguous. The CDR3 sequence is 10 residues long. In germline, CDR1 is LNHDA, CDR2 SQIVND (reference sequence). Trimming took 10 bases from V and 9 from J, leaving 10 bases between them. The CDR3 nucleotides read TGTGCCATTGGGGTAGGTGAGCAGTTCTTC. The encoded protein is CAIGVGEQFF.

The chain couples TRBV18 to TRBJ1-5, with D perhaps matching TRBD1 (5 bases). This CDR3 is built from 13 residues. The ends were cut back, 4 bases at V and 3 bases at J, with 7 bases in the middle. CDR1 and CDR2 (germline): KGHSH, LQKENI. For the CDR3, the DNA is TGTGCCAGCTCACTGGGACTCAATCAGCCCCAGCATTTT. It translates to CASSLGLNQPQHF.

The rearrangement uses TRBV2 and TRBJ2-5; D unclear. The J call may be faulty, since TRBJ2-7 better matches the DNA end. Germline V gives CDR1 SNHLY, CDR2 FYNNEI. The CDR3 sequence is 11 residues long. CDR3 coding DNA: TGTGCCAGCAGCGGGTACTACGAGCAGTACTTC. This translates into CASSGYYEQYF.

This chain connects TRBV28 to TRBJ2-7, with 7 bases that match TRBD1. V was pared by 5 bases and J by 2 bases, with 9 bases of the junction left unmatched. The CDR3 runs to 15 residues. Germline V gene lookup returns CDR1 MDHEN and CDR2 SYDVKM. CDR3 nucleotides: TGTGCCAGCAGTCCTCCCTCGGGACAGACCTACGAGCAGTACTTC. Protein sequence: CASSPPSGQTYEQYF.

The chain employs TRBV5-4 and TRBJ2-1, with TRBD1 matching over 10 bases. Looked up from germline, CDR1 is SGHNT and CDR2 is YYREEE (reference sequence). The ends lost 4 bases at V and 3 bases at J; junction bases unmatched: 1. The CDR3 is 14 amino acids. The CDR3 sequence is CASSRDRGYNEQFF. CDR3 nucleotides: TGTGCCAGCAGCCGGGACAGGGGCTACAATGAGCAGTTCTTC.

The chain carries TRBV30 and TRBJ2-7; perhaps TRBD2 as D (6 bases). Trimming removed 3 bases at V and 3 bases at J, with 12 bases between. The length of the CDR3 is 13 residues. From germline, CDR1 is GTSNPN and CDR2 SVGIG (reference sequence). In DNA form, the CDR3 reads TGTGCCTGGAGCGGGGGACTCCTCTACGAGCAGTACTTC. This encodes CAWSGGLLYEQYF.

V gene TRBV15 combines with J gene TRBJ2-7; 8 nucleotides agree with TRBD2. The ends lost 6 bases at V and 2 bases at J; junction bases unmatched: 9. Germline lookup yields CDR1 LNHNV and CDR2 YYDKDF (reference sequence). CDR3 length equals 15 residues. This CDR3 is CATRKSGGSTYEQYV. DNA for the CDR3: TGTGCCACCAGAAAAAGCGGGGGATCGACCTACGAGCAGTACGTC.

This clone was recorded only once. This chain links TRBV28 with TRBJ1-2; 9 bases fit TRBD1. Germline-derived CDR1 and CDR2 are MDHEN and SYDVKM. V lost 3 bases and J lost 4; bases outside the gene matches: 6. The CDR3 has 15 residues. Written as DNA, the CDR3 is TGTGCCAGCAGTTTTATGGGACAGGGAAGCTATGGCTACACCTTC. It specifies CASSFMGQGSYGYTF.

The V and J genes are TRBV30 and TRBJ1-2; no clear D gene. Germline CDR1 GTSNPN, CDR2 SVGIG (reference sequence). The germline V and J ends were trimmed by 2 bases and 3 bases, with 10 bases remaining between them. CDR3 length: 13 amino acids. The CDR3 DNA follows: TGTGCCTGGAGTTATGATACGGACTATGGCTACACCTTC. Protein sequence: CAWSYDTDYGYTF.

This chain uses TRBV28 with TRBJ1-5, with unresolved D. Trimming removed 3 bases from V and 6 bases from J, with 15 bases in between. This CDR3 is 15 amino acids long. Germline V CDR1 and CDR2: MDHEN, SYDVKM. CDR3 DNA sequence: TGTGCCAGCAGTTTTCTAGCGAGGGAGGGTCAGCCCCAGCATTTT. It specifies CASSFLAREGQPQHF.

Here the CDR3 reads CASQGGSNQPQHF. The CDR3 nucleotides are TGTGCCAGTCAGGGAGGCAGCAATCAGCCCCAGCATTTT. V and J are TRBV28 and TRBJ1-5; TRBD1 is a possible D gene (5 bases). From germline, CDR1 is MDHEN and CDR2 SYDVKM. The CDR3 has 13 residues. V lost 9 bases and J 1 base, leaving 10 bases between the germline ends.

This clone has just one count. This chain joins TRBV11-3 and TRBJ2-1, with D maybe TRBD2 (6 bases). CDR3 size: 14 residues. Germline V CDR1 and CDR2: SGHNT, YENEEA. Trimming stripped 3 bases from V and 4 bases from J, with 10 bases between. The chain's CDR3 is CASSFAEGYNEQFF. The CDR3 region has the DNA TGTGCCAGCAGCTTTGCGGAGGGGTACAATGAGCAGTTCTTC.

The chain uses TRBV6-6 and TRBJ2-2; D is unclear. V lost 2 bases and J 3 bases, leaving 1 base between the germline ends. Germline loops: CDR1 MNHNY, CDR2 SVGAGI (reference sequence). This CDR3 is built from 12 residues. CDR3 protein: CASSYHTGELFF. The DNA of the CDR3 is TGTGCCAGCAGTTACCACACCGGGGAGCTGTTTTTT.

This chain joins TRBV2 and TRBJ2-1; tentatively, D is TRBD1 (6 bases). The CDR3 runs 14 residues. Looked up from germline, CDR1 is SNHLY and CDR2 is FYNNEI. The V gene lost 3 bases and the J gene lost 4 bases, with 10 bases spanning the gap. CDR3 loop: CASSESRGYNEQFF. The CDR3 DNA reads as TGTGCCAGCAGTGAGAGCAGGGGATACAATGAGCAGTTCTTC.

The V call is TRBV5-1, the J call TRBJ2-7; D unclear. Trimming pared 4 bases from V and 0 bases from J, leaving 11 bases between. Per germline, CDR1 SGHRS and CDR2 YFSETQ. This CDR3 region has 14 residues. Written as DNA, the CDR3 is TGCGCCAGCAGCCCAAGCAAAGCCTCCTACGAGCAGTACTTC. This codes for CASSPSKASYEQYF.

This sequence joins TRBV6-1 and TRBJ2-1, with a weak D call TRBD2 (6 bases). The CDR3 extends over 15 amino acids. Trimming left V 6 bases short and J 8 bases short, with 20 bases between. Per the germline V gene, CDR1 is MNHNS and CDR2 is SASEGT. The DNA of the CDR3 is TGTGCCAGCAGATCCGGGAGCAACTTTCGGGATGAGCAGTTCTTC. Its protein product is CASRSGSNFRDEQFF.

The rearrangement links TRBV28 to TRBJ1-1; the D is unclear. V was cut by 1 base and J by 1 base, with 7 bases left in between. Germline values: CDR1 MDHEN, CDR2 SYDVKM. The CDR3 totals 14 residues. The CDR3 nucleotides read TGTGCCAGCAGTTTATCGTACAAGAACACTGAAGCTTTCTTT. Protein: CASSLSYKNTEAFF.

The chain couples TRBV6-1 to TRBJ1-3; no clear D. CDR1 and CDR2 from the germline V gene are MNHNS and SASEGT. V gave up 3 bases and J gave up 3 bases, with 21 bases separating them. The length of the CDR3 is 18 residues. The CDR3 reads CASSENALTELFGNTIYF. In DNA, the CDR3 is TGTGCCAGCAGTGAGAACGCTTTAACAGAACTCTTTGGAAACACCATATATTTT.